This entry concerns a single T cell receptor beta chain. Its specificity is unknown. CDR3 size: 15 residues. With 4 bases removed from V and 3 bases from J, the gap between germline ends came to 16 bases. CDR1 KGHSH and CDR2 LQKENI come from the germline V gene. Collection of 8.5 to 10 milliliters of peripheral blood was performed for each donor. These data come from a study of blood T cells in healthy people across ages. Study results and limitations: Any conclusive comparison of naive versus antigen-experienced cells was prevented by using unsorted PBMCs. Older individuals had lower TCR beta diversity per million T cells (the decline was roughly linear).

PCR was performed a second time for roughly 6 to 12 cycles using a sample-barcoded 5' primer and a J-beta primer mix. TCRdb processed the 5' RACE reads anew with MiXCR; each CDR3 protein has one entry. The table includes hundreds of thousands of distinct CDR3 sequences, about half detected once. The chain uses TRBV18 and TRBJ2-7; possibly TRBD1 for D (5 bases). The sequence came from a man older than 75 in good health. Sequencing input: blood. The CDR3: CASSQGPQGGYEQYF. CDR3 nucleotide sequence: TGTGCCAGCTCACAAGGACCGCAGGGCGGCTACGAGCAGTACTTC.